A single sample is the source of the 5 T cell receptor beta chains below, sequenced in a study of blood T cells in healthy people across ages. Using a J-beta primer mix together with a sample-barcoded 5' primer, a second PCR was run for 7 to 11 cycles. TCRdb called the 5' RACE reads again in MiXCR, with one record for every CDR3 protein. Here the sample spans fewer than 800,000 distinct CDR3 sequences, less than 40% being singletons. Sequenced sample: blood. The receptor source for this set is a woman of 80 years or more in good health.

In its sample, this clonotype was seen many times. The chain couples TRBV28 to TRBJ2-3; tentatively, D is TRBD1 or TRBD2 (5 bases each). The CDR3 has 12 residues. The ends were cut back, 5 bases at V and 6 bases at J, with 9 bases in the middle. CDR1 and CDR2 (germline): MDHEN, SYDVKM. This CDR3 reads CASSGTWDTQYF. CDR3 DNA sequence: TGTGCCAGCAGTGGGACGTGGGATACGCAGTATTTT.

The chain employs TRBV20-1 and TRBJ2-1; TRBD2 aligns across 7 bases. Germline CDR1 DFQATT, CDR2 SNEGSKA (reference sequence). This CDR3 is built from 15 residues. V was clipped by 1 base and J by 1 base; unmatched bases: 4. DNA of the CDR3: TGCAGTGCTAGAGCCCCGGGACTATCCTACAATGAGCAGTTCTTC. Encoded protein: CSARAPGLSYNEQFF.

Points on this clonotype: One junction end does not reproduce the germline sequence, and a read error may be involved. The chain joins TRBV6-5 to TRBJ2-2, with 8 bases fitting TRBD1. The CDR3 is made up of 16 amino acids. CDR1 is MNHEY and CDR2 is SVGAGI in the germline V gene. CDR3 bases: TGTACCAGCAGCTCCGGACAGGGCTCTCACACCGGGGAGCTGTTTTTT. It encodes CTSSSGQGSHTGELFF.

Turning to this clonotype: This may come from a read error, since a much larger clone is one base off. V usage is TRBV20-1 and J usage is TRBJ2-5; 10 bases match TRBD2. CDR3 length: 14 residues. CDR1 DFQATT and CDR2 SNEGSKA come from the germline V gene (reference sequence). Trimming removed 1 base from V and 11 bases from J; junction bases left unmatched: 10. The CDR3 coding sequence is TGCAGTGCTAGAGTGAGCGGGGGGGTGGATGAGCAGTACTTC. Translated: CSARVSGGVDEQYF.

The V call is TRBV7-8, the J call TRBJ2-5, with 8 bases aligning to TRBD1. The germline CDR1 and CDR2 sequences are SGHVS and FQNEAQ. Unmatched junction bases numbered 5, after V lost 3 bases and J lost 2 bases. The CDR3 loop spans 15 amino acids. Here the CDR3 DNA reads TGTGCCAGCAGCTTCCGGACAGGGCGACAAGAGACCCAGTACTTC. It codes for CASSFRTGRQETQYF.